Given below is one TCR beta chain in context. Its antigen is not known. This sample is part of a study of response to subunit inactivated influenza vaccine. The study's findings and limits: Every seasonal influenza vaccination brings in few new T cells, the authors suggested.

TCRdb recomputed calls from the RT-PCR reads with MiXCR, one row per CDR3 protein. The sample contains around 580,000 distinct CDR3 sequences, around 15% of which appear only once. The sequenced sample was PBMCs from blood, obtained 11 to 12 days after vaccination. The TCR was taken from a man aged 50-59 years who received an inactivated influenza vaccine.

For the CDR3, the DNA is TGTGCCAGCAGTGATCGGGCAGGTTATAATTCACCCCTCCACTTT. Translating it yields CASSDRAGYNSPLHF. The chain joins TRBV6-1 to TRBJ1-6; D call uncertain. The CDR3 is 15 amino acids. V was pared by 3 bases and J by 4 bases, with 10 bases between. Germline-derived CDR1 and CDR2 are MNHNS and SASEGT.